This note documents a single T cell receptor (beta chain) sequence. Its target antigen remains unknown. No base-level quality is on record; no much larger clone is a single base apart. These data are taken from a study of CD8+CD57+ T cells in acquired aplastic anemia (dated by TCRdb to 2017 to 2018). With respect to the entire study: On average, sorted CD4+ and CD8+ cells yielded around 3.4 ug of extracted DNA, with a range of about 0.17 to 27.4 ug. Healthy donor samples averaged roughly 9.8 million reads for CD4+ and fewer than 12 million for CD8+ cells.

The study deep-sequenced TCR repertoires of sorted CD4+ and CD8+ blood T cells from severe aplastic anemia patients and healthy subjects. Ficoll-Paque density gradient centrifugation was used to isolate peripheral blood mononuclear cells. Before DNA was extracted, CD4+ and CD8+ T cells were sorted using either FACS or magnetic beads. Paper-wide results and their limitations: No significant difference in CD8+ Simpson's diversity was found between patients and healthy controls (P=0.060). Nearly 30 CD8+ CDR3 sequences were found in both patients and controls but appeared to be highly expressed in patients and within the immunodominant clones of the patients.

TCR beta VDJ combination and CDR3 sequence profiling used genomic DNA as the template. An Illumina HiSeq 2000 was used for TCR repertoire sequencing. The authors processed their data as follows. TRBV/TRBJ rearrangement plots, CDR3 size and DJ length profiles, and Simpson's diversity index were used to evaluate the repertoires. The immunodominant clone was defined as the most abundant DNA sequence in deep sequencing data. CDR3 amino acid sequences were screened for sharing across subjects and were compared with published repertoires and the VDJdb database. TCRdb reran the public reads through fastp at Q25 and MiXCR, keeping productive beta chains. CDR3 protein duplicates are merged, each entry listing the most common genes and DNA. In this record, the V and J calls reflect TCRdb's handling and not the investigators' own analysis. The sample data list around 33,000 distinct CDR3 sequences, and around 76% of these were observed just once. Roughly 22% of the sample lies in the top ten.

The sample taken for sequencing was sorted CD4+, CD8+, or CD8+CD57+ T cells (not recorded which) from PBMCs. The source is a human donor in good health, serving as a control.

Read as DNA, the sequence is TGTGCCAGCAGCTTCGCAGGGGGTCCGGGCTACACCTTC. It translates as CASSFAGGPGYTF. The receptor chain draws on TRBV7-9 and TRBJ1-2; 7 middle bases align to TRBD1. Per the germline V gene (reference sequence), SEHNR is the CDR1 and FQNEAQ is the CDR2. The CDR3 runs 13 amino acids, cysteine and phenylalanine included. Solely the CDR3 DNA is kept, with 39 bases framed from the first base. V has 3 bases trimmed and J has 8 bases trimmed; junction bases matching no gene number 6.